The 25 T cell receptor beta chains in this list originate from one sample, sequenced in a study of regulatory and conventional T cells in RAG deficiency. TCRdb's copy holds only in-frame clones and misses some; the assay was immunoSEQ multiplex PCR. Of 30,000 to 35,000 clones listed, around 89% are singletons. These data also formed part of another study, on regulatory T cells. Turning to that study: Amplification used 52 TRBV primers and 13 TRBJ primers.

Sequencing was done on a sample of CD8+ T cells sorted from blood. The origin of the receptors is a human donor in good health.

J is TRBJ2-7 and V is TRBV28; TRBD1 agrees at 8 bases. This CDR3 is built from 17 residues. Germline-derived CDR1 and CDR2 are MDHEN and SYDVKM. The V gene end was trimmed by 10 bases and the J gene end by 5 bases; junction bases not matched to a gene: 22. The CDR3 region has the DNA TGTGCCACACTACCAGGGGCAGGGGGCCCCCGGGTCGACGAGCAGTACTTC. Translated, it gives CATLPGAGGPRVDEQYF.

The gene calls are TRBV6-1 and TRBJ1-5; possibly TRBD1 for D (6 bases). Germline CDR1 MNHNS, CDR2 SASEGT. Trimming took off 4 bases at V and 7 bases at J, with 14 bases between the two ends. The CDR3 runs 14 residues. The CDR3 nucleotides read TGTGCCAGCAGTGGAAACAGGGCGAGGCAGCCCCAGCATTTT. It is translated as CASSGNRARQPQHF.

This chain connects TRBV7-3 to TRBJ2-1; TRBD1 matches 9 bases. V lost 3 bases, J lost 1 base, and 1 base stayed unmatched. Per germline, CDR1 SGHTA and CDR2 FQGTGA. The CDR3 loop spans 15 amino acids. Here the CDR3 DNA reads TGTGCCAGCAGCTTGGGACAGGGATCCTACAATGAGCAGTTCTTC. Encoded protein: CASSLGQGSYNEQFF. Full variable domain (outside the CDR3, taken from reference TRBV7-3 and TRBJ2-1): GAGVSQTPSNKVTEKGKYVELRCDPISGHTALYWYRQSLGQGPEFLIYFQGTGAADDSGLPNDRFFAVRPEGSVSTLKIQRTERGDSAVYLCASSLGQGSYNEQFFGPGTRLTVL.

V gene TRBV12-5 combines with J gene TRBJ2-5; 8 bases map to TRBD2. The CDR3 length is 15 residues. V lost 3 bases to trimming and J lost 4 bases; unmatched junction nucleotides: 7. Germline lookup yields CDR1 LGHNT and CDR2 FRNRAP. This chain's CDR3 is CASGFSDSGGETQYF. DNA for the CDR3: TGTGCTAGTGGTTTTTCGGACAGCGGGGGAGAGACCCAGTACTTC.

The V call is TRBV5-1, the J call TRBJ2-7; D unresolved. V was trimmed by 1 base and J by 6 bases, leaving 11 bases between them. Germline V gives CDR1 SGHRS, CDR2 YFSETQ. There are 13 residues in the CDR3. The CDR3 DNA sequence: TGCGCCAGCAGCTTGAAGGATCTGGGCGAGCAGTACTTC. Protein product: CASSLKDLGEQYF. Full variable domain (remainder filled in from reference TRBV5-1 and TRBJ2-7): KAGVTQTPRYLIKTRGQQVTLSCSPISGHRSVSWYQQTPGQGLQFLFEYFSETQRNKGNFPGRFSGRQFSNSRSEMNVSTLELGDSALYLCASSLKDLGEQYFGPGTRLTVT.

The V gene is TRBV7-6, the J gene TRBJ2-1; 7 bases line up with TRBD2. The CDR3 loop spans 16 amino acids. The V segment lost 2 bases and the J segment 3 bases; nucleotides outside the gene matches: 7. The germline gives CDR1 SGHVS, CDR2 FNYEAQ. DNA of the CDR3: TGTGCCAGCAGCTTACGGGGAGCGGGGAACTACAATGAGCAGTTCTTC. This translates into CASSLRGAGNYNEQFF.

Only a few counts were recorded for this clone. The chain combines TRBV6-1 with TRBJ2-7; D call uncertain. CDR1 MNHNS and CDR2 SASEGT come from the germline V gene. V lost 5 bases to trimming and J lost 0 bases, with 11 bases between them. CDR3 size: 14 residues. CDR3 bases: TGTGCCAGCAGTTATGCTTCAGCCTCCTACGAGCAGTACTTC. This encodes CASSYASASYEQYF.

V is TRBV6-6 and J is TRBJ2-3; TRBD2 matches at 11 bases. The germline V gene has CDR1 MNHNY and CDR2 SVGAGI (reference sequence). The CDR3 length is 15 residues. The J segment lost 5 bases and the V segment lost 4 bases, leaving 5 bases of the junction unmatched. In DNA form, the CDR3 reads TGTGCCAGCAGTTTTTTAGCGGGGGGGCTAGATACGCAGTATTTT. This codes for CASSFLAGGLDTQYF.

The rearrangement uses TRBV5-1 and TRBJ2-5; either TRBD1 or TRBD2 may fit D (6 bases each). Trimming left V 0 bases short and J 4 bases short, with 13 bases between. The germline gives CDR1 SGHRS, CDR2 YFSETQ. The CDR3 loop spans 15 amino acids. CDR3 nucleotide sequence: TGCGCCAGCAGCTTGGCAGGGGCCGGGGGAGAGACCCAGTACTTC. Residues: CASSLAGAGGETQYF.

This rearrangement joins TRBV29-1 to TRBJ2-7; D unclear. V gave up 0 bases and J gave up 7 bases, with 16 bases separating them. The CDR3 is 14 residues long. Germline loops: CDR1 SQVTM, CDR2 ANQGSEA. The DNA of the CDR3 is TGCAGCGTTGAAGAAGGATCAGGTTCGCGAGAGCAGTACTTC. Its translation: CSVEEGSGSREQYF.

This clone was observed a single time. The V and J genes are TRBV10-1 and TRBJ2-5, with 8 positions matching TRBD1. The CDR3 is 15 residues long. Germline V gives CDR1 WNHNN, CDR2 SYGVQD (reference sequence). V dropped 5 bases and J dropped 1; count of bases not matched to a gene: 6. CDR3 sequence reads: CASSLDREFQETQYF. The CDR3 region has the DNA TGCGCCAGCAGTTTGGACAGGGAATTCCAAGAGACCCAGTACTTC.

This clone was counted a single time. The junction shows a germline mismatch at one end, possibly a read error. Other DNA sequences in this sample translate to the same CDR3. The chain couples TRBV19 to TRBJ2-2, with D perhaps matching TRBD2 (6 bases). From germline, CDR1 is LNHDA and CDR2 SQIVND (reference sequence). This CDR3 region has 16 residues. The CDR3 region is CASSIRGRRDTGELFF. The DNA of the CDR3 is TGTGCCAGTAGTATACGAGGGAGGCGCGACACCGGTGAGCTGTTTTTT. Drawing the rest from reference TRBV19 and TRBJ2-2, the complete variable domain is DGGITQSPKYLFRKEGQNVTLSCEQNLNHDAMYWYRQDPGQGLRLIYYSQIVNDFQKGDIAEGYSVSREKKESFPLTVTSAQKNPTAFYLCASSIRGRRDTGELFFGEGSRLTVL.

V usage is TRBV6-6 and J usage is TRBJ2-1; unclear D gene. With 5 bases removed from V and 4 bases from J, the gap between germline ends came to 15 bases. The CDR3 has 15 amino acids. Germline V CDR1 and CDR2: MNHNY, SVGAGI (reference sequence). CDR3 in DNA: TGTGCCAGCAGTGATGGTGGCCTGGAGTACAATGAGCAGTTCTTC. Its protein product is CASSDGGLEYNEQFF.

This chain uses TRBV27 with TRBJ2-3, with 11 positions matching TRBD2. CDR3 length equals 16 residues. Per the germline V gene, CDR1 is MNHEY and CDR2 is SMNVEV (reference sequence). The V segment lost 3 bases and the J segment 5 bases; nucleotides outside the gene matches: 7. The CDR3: CASSFRLAGGLDTQYF. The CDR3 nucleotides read TGTGCCAGCAGTTTTAGGCTAGCGGGGGGTCTAGATACGCAGTATTTT.

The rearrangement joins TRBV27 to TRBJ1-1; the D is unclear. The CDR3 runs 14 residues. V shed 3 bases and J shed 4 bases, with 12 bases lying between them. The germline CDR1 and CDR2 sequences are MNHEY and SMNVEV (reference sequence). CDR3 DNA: TGTGCCAGCAGTTTTGGCGAGCGTGGCACTGAAGCTTTCTTT. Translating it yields CASSFGERGTEAFF.

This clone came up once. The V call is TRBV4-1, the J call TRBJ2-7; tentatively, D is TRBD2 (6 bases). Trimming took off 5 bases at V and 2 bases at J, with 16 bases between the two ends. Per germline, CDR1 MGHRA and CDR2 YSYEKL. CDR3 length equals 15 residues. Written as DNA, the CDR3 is TGCGCCAGCAGCTCGAGGGACTCCGAACCCTACGAGCAGTACTTC. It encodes CASSSRDSEPYEQYF.

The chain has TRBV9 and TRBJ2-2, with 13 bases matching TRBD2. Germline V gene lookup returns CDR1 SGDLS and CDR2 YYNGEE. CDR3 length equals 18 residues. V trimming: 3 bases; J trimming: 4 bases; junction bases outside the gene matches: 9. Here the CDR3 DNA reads TGTGCCAGCAGCGAGACTAGCGGGAGGTCTGGGTCCACCGGGGAGCTGTTTTTT. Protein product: CASSETSGRSGSTGELFF.

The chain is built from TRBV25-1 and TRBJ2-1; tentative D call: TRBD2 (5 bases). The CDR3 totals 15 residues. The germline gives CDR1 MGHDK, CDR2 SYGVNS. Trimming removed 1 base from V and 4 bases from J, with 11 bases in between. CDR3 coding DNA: TGTGCCAGCAGTGAATGGGAGCGGCATTACAATGAGCAGTTCTTC. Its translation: CASSEWERHYNEQFF.

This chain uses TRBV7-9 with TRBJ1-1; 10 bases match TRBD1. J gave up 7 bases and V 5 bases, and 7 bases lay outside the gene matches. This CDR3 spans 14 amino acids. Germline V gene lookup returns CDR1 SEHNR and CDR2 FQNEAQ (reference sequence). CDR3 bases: TGTGCCAGCAGCCCCCGGGACAGGGGCTTTGAAGCTTTCTTT. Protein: CASSPRDRGFEAFF.

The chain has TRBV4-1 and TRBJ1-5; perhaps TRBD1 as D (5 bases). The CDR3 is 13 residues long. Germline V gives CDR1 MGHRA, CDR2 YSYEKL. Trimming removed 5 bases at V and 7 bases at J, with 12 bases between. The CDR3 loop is CASSEGVTQPQHF. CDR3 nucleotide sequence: TGCGCCAGCAGCGAAGGGGTGACCCAGCCCCAGCATTTT.

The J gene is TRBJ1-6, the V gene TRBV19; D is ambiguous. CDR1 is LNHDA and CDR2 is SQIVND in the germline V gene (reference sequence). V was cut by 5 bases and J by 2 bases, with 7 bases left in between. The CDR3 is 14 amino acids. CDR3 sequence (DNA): TGTGCCAGTAGTCTACAGACCTATAATTCACCCCTCCACTTT. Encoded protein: CASSLQTYNSPLHF.

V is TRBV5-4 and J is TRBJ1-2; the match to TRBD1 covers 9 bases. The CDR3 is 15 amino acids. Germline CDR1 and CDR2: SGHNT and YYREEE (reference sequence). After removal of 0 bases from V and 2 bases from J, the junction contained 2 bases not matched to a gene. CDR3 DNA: TGTGCCAGCAGCTTGGTTACAGGGGGCAACTATGGCTACACCTTC. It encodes CASSLVTGGNYGYTF.

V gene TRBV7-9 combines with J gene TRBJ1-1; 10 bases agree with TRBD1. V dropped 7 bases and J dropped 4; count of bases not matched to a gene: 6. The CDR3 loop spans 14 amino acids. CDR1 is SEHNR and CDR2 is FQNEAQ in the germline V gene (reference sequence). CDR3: CASTEGTGATEAFF. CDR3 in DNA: TGTGCCAGCACAGAAGGGACAGGGGCCACTGAAGCTTTCTTT.

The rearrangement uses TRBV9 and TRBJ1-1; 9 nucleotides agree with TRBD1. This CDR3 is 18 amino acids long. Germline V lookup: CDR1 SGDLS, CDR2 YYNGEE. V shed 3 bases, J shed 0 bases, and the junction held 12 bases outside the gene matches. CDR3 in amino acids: CASSGSRDRDPLNTEAFF. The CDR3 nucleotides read TGTGCCAGCAGCGGATCCCGGGACAGGGATCCCCTGAACACTGAAGCTTTCTTT.

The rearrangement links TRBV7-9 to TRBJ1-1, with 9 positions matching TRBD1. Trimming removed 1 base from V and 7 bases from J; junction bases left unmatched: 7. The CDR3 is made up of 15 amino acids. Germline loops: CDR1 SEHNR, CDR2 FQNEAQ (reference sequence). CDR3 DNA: TGTGCCAGCAGCTTAGTGACAGGGGGACGAATTGAAGCTTTCTTT. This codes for CASSLVTGGRIEAFF.